The clone carrying this T cell receptor beta chain appeared a few times. Its antigen is unknown. Germline V gene sequence: CDR1 SGHRS, CDR2 YFSETQ. V lost 0 bases, J lost 0 bases, and 13 bases lay in between. The CDR3 has 18 residues. This sample stems from a study of identical twins. The study, taken as a whole, reports: Invariant MAIT and iNKT cells could partly confound zero-insertion analyses. Some out-of-frame alpha sequences were shared by twins, and these showed excess low generation probability.

A universal primer site was incorporated via template switching, and the cDNA contained unique molecular identifiers. TCRdb re-called the 5' RACE reads through MiXCR, storing one row per CDR3 protein. The sample shows a few hundred thousand distinct CDR3 sequences, roughly 12% of them seen only once. The data were also submitted as part of a second study, on yellow fever vaccine responses in identical twins.

The rearrangement uses TRBV5-1 and TRBJ2-6; the D gene is possibly TRBD1 (6 bases). Specimen: memory (CD45RO+) T cells sorted from blood. This TCR derives from a woman under 30 in good health. CDR3 protein: CASSLGRGINSGANVLTF. The CDR3 bases are TGCGCCAGCAGCTTGGGTAGGGGGATTAACTCTGGGGCCAACGTCCTGACTTTC.